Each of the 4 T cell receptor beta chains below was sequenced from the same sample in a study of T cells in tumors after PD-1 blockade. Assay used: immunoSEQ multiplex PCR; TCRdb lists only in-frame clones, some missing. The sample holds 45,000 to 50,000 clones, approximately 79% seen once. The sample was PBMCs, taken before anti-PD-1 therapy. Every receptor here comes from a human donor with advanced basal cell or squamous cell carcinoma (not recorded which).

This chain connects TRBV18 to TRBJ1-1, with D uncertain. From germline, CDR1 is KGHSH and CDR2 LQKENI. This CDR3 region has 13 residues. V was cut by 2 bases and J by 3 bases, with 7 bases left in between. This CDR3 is CASSPKSYTEAFF. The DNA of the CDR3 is TGTGCCAGCTCACCAAAGAGTTACACTGAAGCTTTCTTT.

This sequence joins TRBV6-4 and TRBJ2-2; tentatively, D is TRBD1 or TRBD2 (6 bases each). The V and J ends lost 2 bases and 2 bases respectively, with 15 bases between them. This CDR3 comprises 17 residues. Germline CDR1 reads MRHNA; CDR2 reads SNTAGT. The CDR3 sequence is CASSDKGGTRNTGELFF. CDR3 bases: TGTGCCAGCAGTGACAAGGGCGGGACAAGAAACACCGGGGAGCTGTTTTTT.

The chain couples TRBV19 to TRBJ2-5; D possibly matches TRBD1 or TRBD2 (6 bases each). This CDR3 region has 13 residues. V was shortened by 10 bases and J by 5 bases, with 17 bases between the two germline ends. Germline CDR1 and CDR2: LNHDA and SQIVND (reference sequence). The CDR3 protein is CATSGGPGETQYF. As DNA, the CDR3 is TGTGCCACAAGTGGGGGGCCAGGGGAGACCCAGTACTTC. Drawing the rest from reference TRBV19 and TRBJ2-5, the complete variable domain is DGGITQSPKYLFRKEGQNVTLSCEQNLNHDAMYWYRQDPGQGLRLIYYSQIVNDFQKGDIAEGYSVSREKKESFPLTVTSAQKNPTAFYLCATSGGPGETQYFGPGTRLLVL.

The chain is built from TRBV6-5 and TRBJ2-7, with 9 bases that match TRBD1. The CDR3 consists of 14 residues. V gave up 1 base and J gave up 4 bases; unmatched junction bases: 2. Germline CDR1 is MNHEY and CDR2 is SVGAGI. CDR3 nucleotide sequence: TGTGCCAGCAGTTACTACGGGACAGGGTACGAGCAGTACTTC. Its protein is CASSYYGTGYEQYF.